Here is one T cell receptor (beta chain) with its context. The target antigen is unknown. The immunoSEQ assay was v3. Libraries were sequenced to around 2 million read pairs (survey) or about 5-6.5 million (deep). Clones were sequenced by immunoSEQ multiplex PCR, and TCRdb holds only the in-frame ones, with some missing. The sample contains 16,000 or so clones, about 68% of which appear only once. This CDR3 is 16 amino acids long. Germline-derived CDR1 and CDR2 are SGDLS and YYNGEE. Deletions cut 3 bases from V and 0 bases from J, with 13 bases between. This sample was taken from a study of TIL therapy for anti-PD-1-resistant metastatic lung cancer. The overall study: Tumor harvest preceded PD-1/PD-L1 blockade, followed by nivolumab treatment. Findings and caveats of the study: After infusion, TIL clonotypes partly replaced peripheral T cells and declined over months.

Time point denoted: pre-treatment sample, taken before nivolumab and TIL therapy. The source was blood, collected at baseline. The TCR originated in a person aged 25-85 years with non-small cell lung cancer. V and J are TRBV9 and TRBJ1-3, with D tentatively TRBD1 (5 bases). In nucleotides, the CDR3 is TGTGCCAGCAGCGAATCTTACAGGAGCTCTGGAAACACCATATATTTT. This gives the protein CASSESYRSSGNTIYF. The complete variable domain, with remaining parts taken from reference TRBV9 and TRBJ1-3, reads DSGVTQTPKHLITATGQRVTLRCSPRSGDLSVYWYQQSLDQGLQFLIQYYNGEERAKGNILERFSAQQFPDLHSELNLSSLELGDSALYFCASSESYRSSGNTIYFGEGSWLTVV.